One and the same sample provided the 14 T cell receptor beta chains below, sequenced in a study of T cell repertoires in cytomegalovirus infection. Their antigen targets remain unknown. TCRdb passed the reads through MiXCR, listing each CDR3 protein once. The table has about 480,000 distinct CDR3 sequences, 33% seen once; the top ten hold 17%. The input for sequencing was cultured PBMCs, taken from culture after CMV antigen stimulation. These TCRs come from a human donor in good health (CMV status not recorded). Some clones in this sample may be carry-over from other donors' samples.

The rearrangement uses TRBV7-9 and TRBJ2-7, with TRBD2 identical over 12 bases. Looked up from germline, CDR1 is SEHNR and CDR2 is FQNEAQ (reference sequence). The CDR3 loop spans 14 amino acids. J was trimmed by 10 bases and V by 5 bases; bases with no gene match: 9. CDR3 loop: CASSSLLAGGGQYV. Here the CDR3 DNA reads TGTGCCAGCAGCAGTTTACTAGCGGGAGGTGGACAGTACGTC.

This clonotype was seen only a few times. This chain joins TRBV28 and TRBJ2-5; perhaps TRBD2 as D (6 bases). CDR1 is MDHEN, CDR2 SYDVKM, per germline. V was pared by 6 bases and J by 3 bases, with 26 bases between. This CDR3 region has 18 residues. Written as DNA, the CDR3 is TGTGCCAGCAGGACCCCTTGGGGGGAGCAGGATTTTGAAGAGACCCAGTACTTC. Translation: CASRTPWGEQDFEETQYF.

This clonotype has only a few counts. This chain joins TRBV7-9 and TRBJ2-1; 12 bases agree with TRBD2. CDR1 and CDR2 from the germline V gene are SEHNR and FQNEAQ (reference sequence). This CDR3 region has 17 residues. Losses at the gene ends were 5 bases for V and 0 bases for J; bases not matched to a gene: 5. The CDR3 spells CASSRTSGASSYNEQFF. CDR3 DNA: TGTGCCAGCAGCAGGACTAGCGGGGCTAGCTCCTACAATGAGCAGTTCTTC.

The chain employs TRBV12-3 or TRBV12-4 and TRBJ1-2; maybe TRBD1 (6 bases). This CDR3 region has 16 residues. Trimming removed 6 bases from V and 7 bases from J, with 24 bases in between. The chain's CDR3 is CASRSIRGRGLSGYTF. As DNA, the CDR3 is TGTGCCAGCAGATCAATCAGGGGCCGAGGGTTGAGTGGCTACACCTTC.

The V and J genes are TRBV7-9 and TRBJ2-1; D call uncertain. Germline V CDR1 and CDR2: SEHNR, FQNEAQ (reference sequence). Between the trimmed V and J ends, which lost 3 bases and 2 bases, there was a span of 5 bases. This CDR3 region has 13 residues. DNA for the CDR3: TGTGCCAGCAGCTTTGCTGCCTACAATGAGCAGTTCTTC. It yields the protein CASSFAAYNEQFF.

This clonotype was detected a few times. The V gene is TRBV7-2, the J gene TRBJ2-5, with TRBD2 matching 7 bases. This CDR3 is built from 15 residues. Germline CDR1 reads SGHTA; CDR2 reads FQGNSA. The junction had 8 bases not matched to a gene; V was cut back by 4 bases and J by 3 bases. The CDR3 DNA sequence: TGTGCCAGCAGCTCTCGCGGGAGAGCGGAAGAGACCCAGTACTTC. Residues: CASSSRGRAEETQYF.

This clonotype turned up a few times. The chain employs TRBV4-1 and TRBJ1-5; D call uncertain. The CDR3 has 15 residues. CDR1 is MGHRA and CDR2 is YSYEKL in the germline V gene. Trimming took off 0 bases at V and 6 bases at J, with 12 bases between the two ends. The CDR3 here is CASSQDWRGIQPQHF. The CDR3 nucleotides read TGCGCCAGCAGCCAAGATTGGCGAGGGATTCAGCCCCAGCATTTT.

The rearrangement joins TRBV6-5 to TRBJ2-5, with 7 bases identical to TRBD2. The J segment lost 5 bases and the V segment lost 0 bases, leaving 9 bases of the junction unmatched. Germline CDR1 reads MNHEY; CDR2 reads SVGAGI. The CDR3 sequence is 16 residues long. Here the CDR3 reads CASSYSTQRDWETQYF. In DNA form, the CDR3 reads TGTGCCAGCAGTTACTCGACCCAGCGGGATTGGGAGACCCAGTACTTC.

CDR3 protein: CASSFVGERNTIYF. In DNA, the CDR3 is TGCGCCAGCAGCTTTGTGGGTGAAAGAAACACCATATATTTT. This chain connects TRBV5-1 to TRBJ1-3; D is ambiguous. The CDR3 is 14 residues long. The germline gives CDR1 SGHRS, CDR2 YFSETQ. V lost 2 bases to trimming and J lost 5 bases, with 11 bases between them.

The chain links TRBV15 to TRBJ2-4, with D perhaps TRBD1 (6 bases). V gave up 1 base and J gave up 3 bases, with 16 bases separating them. Germline V gene data show CDR1 as LNHNV and CDR2 as YYDKDF (reference sequence). CDR3 length equals 17 residues. The CDR3 nucleotides read TGTGCCACCAGCAGAGGACAGGCGATTGCCGTCAAAAACATTCAGTACTTC. It translates to CATSRGQAIAVKNIQYF. The entire variable domain, with the rest obtained from reference TRBV15 and TRBJ2-4, is as follows: DAMVIQNPRYQVTQFGKPVTLSCSQTLNHNVMYWYQQKSSQAPKLLFHYYDKDFNNEADTPDNFQSRRPNTSFCFLDIRSPGLGDTAMYLCATSRGQAIAVKNIQYFGAGTRLSVL.

This clonotype occurred a few times. The chain has TRBV12-3 or TRBV12-4 and TRBJ2-7, with D perhaps assigned TRBD1 or TRBD2 (6 bases each). The CDR3 contains 14 residues. V was pared by 3 bases and J by 2 bases, with 11 bases between. CDR3: CASSFTGAPYEQYF. In DNA form, the CDR3 reads TGTGCCAGCAGTTTTACGGGGGCCCCCTACGAGCAGTACTTC.

The V and J genes are TRBV10-3 and TRBJ2-1; 10 bases match TRBD2. The length of the CDR3 is 15 residues. Germline V gene data show CDR1 as ENHRY and CDR2 as SYGVKD. V shed 8 bases and J 9 bases; nucleotides not matched to a gene: 13. Here the CDR3 DNA reads TGTGCCATCCTCGCTAGCGGGAGAGCCGTAGGTGAGCAGTTCTTC. Encoded protein: CAILASGRAVGEQFF.

The table lists this clonotype with a few counts. The chain links TRBV19 to TRBJ2-3, with 10 bases that match TRBD2. Losses at the gene ends were 5 bases for V and 0 bases for J; bases not matched to a gene: 8. The germline V gene has CDR1 LNHDA and CDR2 SQIVND (reference sequence). The CDR3 length is 17 residues. The CDR3 region is CASSVGRTSGSTDTQYF. In nucleotides, the CDR3 is TGTGCCAGTAGTGTAGGCCGGACTAGCGGAAGCACAGATACGCAGTATTTT.

This chain connects TRBV12-5 to TRBJ2-3; D is uncertain. CDR1 and CDR2 from the germline V gene are LGHNT and FRNRAP. The CDR3 covers 15 residues. Trimming took off 6 bases at V and 1 base at J, with 14 bases between the two ends. For the CDR3, the DNA is TGTGCTAGTGGCCCCGTCTCCTCGGGCACAGATACGCAGTATTTT. Its translation: CASGPVSSGTDTQYF.